The 27 T cell receptor beta chains below were found in one sample sequenced in a study of blood T cells in healthy people across ages. A second PCR, run for roughly 7 to 12 cycles, used a sample-barcoded 5' primer plus a J-beta primer mix. One entry per CDR3 protein results from TCRdb running MiXCR on the 5' RACE reads. In the table there are some 710,000 distinct CDR3 sequences, 46% of which are singletons. Sequencing input: blood. The receptors were sampled from an elderly man in good health.

This clonotype was seen a handful of times. This chain connects TRBV20-1 to TRBJ2-1; 10 bases agree with TRBD2. This CDR3 has 17 amino acids. Germline V gene lookup returns CDR1 DFQATT and CDR2 SNEGSKA (reference sequence). Trimming took 2 bases from V and 1 from J; bases not matched to a gene: 8. CDR3 region: CSARSSGRADSYNEQFF. CDR3 DNA: TGCAGTGCTAGATCCAGCGGGAGGGCAGATTCCTACAATGAGCAGTTCTTC.

Here the CDR3 reads CATSDLGVSQGHSYNEQYF. Written as DNA, the CDR3 is TGTGCCACCAGTGATTTAGGCGTCAGCCAGGGTCACTCCTACAATGAGCAGTACTTC. The chain carries TRBV24-1 and TRBJ2-1; TRBD1 is a possible D gene (5 bases). The J call is doubtful: the DNA matches TRBJ2-7 better. Per the germline V gene, CDR1 is KGHDR and CDR2 is SFDVKD. This CDR3 is 19 amino acids long.

This clonotype appeared many times. V usage is TRBV10-3 and J usage is TRBJ2-3; D is unclear. V was cut by 4 bases and J by 3 bases, with 11 bases left in between. The CDR3 totals 14 residues. Germline V gives CDR1 ENHRY, CDR2 SYGVKD. CDR3 protein: CAISAGQRTDTQYF. The CDR3 region has the DNA TGTGCCATCAGTGCAGGTCAGAGAACAGATACGCAGTATTTT.

In the case of this clonotype: At one of its ends the junction is not consistent with the germline gene, which may arise from a read error. CDR3 loop: CAGSFTSGPTDTQYF. The CDR3 DNA follows: TGTGCCGGCAGTTTCACTAGCGGGCCCACAGATACGCAGTATTTT. The gene calls are TRBV12-3 or TRBV12-4 and TRBJ2-3, with TRBD2 matching 9 bases. The CDR3 contains 15 residues.

This clonotype was recorded a few times. This chain uses TRBV7-9 with TRBJ2-3, with TRBD1 identical over 8 bases. CDR1 SEHNR and CDR2 FQNEAQ come from the germline V gene (reference sequence). The CDR3 runs to 18 residues. Germline trimming cut 3 bases from V and 0 bases from J; bases unmatched to any gene: 11. Written as DNA, the CDR3 is TGTGCCAGCAGCTTCAGGACAGGGCCCGTCGGGAGCACAGATACGCAGTATTTT. This gives the protein CASSFRTGPVGSTDTQYF.

This sequence joins TRBV2 and TRBJ2-4, with TRBD1 matching 8 bases. The CDR3 is 14 amino acids. Germline CDR1 is SNHLY and CDR2 is FYNNEI. The V gene end was trimmed by 7 bases and the J gene end by 13 bases; junction bases not matched to a gene: 15. This chain's CDR3 is CASMRDRIRGEQYF. The CDR3 DNA follows: TGTGCCAGCATGAGGGACAGGATCCGCGGGGAGCAGTACTTC.

This clonotype came up a few times. The chain has TRBV24-1 and TRBJ2-3; TRBD2 might be the D (5 bases). Trimming removed 1 base from V and 4 bases from J, with 14 bases in between. The CDR3 has 16 residues. Germline lookup yields CDR1 KGHDR and CDR2 SFDVKD. CDR3: CATSDLKRAPADTQYF. The CDR3 bases are TGTGCCACCAGTGATTTAAAGAGGGCCCCCGCAGATACGCAGTATTTT.

The CDR3 region is CASTLQGGYGYTF. CDR3 DNA sequence: TGTGCCAGCACCCTACAGGGCGGGTATGGCTACACCTTC. This chain uses TRBV3-1 with TRBJ1-2; D might be TRBD1 (6 bases). Germline CDR1 and CDR2: LGHDT and YNNKEL (reference sequence). With 7 bases removed from V and 5 bases from J, the gap between germline ends came to 14 bases. The CDR3 loop spans 13 amino acids.

The chain has TRBV5-1 and TRBJ1-6; the D gene is possibly TRBD1 (5 bases). The CDR3 contains 16 residues. Trimming took 1 base from V and 5 from J, leaving 13 bases between them. Germline CDR1 and CDR2: SGHRS and YFSETQ. CDR3: CASSLNQGGDNSPLHF. As DNA, the CDR3 is TGCGCCAGCAGCTTGAACCAGGGAGGGGATAATTCACCCCTCCACTTT. Full variable domain (rest looked up from reference TRBV5-1 and TRBJ1-6): KAGVTQTPRYLIKTRGQQVTLSCSPISGHRSVSWYQQTPGQGLQFLFEYFSETQRNKGNFPGRFSGRQFSNSRSEMNVSTLELGDSALYLCASSLNQGGDNSPLHFGNGTRLTVT.

The chain links TRBV14 to TRBJ1-6, with D perhaps matching TRBD1 (6 bases). This CDR3 contains 16 residues. Trimming pared 1 base from V and 7 bases from J, leaving 14 bases between. Per the germline V gene, CDR1 is SGHDN and CDR2 is FVKESK. CDR3 sequence reads: CASSQGTRGPNSPLHF. CDR3 bases: TGTGCCAGCAGCCAAGGGACACGGGGGCCGAATTCACCCCTCCACTTT.

This clonotype appeared a few times. J is TRBJ2-3 and V is TRBV20-1, with 11 bases aligning to TRBD2. Per the germline V gene, CDR1 is DFQATT and CDR2 is SNEGSKA (reference sequence). The CDR3 consists of 16 residues. Losses at the gene ends were 6 bases for V and 0 bases for J; bases not matched to a gene: 8. The CDR3 DNA sequence: TGCAGTGCGCCACTAGCGGGAGCGGGAAGCACAGATACGCAGTATTTT. It yields the protein CSAPLAGAGSTDTQYF.

This clonotype has more than one count but fewer than ten. The genes are TRBV7-8 and TRBJ1-4, with unresolved D. Germline CDR1 reads SGHVS; CDR2 reads FQNEAQ. The CDR3 length is 15 residues. V lost 0 bases to trimming and J lost 8 bases, with 13 bases between them. CDR3 amino acids: CASSLAAGVGEKLFF. The DNA for the CDR3 is TGTGCCAGCAGCTTAGCGGCTGGGGTTGGCGAAAAACTGTTTTTT.

V is TRBV7-3 and J is TRBJ2-1; 7 nucleotides agree with TRBD1. Germline CDR1 is SGHTA and CDR2 is FQGTGA. This CDR3 is 14 amino acids long. J was trimmed by 9 bases and V by 3 bases; bases with no gene match: 8. CDR3 in amino acids: CASSFRQGIGEQFF. CDR3 DNA sequence: TGTGCCAGCAGCTTTCGACAGGGAATCGGTGAGCAGTTCTTC.

The chain is built from TRBV28 and TRBJ1-2; no firm D call. This CDR3 contains 16 residues. V was trimmed by 4 bases and J by 4 bases, leaving 19 bases between them. Germline-derived CDR1 and CDR2 are MDHEN and SYDVKM. Written as DNA, the CDR3 is TGTGCCAGCAGTTGGGCAGAAGGGTATTTAGGCTATGGCTACACCTTC. Amino acids: CASSWAEGYLGYGYTF.

Regarding this clonotype: At one of its ends the junction is not consistent with the germline gene, which may arise from a read error. The genes are TRBV18 and TRBJ2-1; 7 bases line up with TRBD1. The CDR3 sequence is 13 residues long. Looked up from germline, CDR1 is KGHSH and CDR2 is LQKENI. Here the CDR3 DNA reads TGTGCCAACTCACCACCCGACAGGGTATATGAGTTCTTC. Its translation: CANSPPDRVYEFF.

This clonotype was seen more than once but under ten times. Here the CDR3 reads CSVRTGGDEQFF. In nucleotides, the CDR3 is TGCAGCGTTCGGACAGGGGGCGATGAGCAGTTCTTC. V usage is TRBV29-1 and J usage is TRBJ2-1; TRBD1 matches 11 bases. V was pared by 5 bases and J by 8 bases, with 2 bases of the junction left unmatched. Germline lookup yields CDR1 SQVTM and CDR2 ANQGSEA. This CDR3 is built from 12 residues.

This clonotype was detected ten times or more. Its ends do not fully match the called genes, so a read error is possible. This rearrangement joins TRBV7-2 to TRBJ2-1, with TRBD2 matching over 9 bases. The CDR3 covers 16 residues. Germline CDR1 and CDR2: SGHTA and FQGNSA. DNA for the CDR3: TGCGCCAGCAGCCTGGGAGCGGGAGGCTCCTACAATGAGCAGTTCTTC. As protein: CASSLGAGGSYNEQFF.

The J gene is TRBJ2-4, the V gene TRBV28; TRBD2 is a possible D gene (5 bases). This CDR3 comprises 15 residues. CDR1 MDHEN and CDR2 SYDVKM come from the germline V gene. Trimming left V 2 bases short and J 9 bases short, with 17 bases between. The CDR3 DNA is TGTGCCAGCAGTTTAATTATTAGCGACAAGAGCATTCAGTACTTC. Protein sequence: CASSLIISDKSIQYF.

This clonotype came up many times. The chain joins TRBV2 to TRBJ2-7, with D perhaps assigned TRBD1 or TRBD2 (5 bases each). V was cut by 6 bases and J by 3 bases, with 9 bases left in between. In germline, CDR1 is SNHLY, CDR2 FYNNEI. The CDR3 extends over 12 amino acids. The CDR3 coding sequence is TGTGCCAGCAGAGGGACGGTCTACGAGCAGTACTTC. Translation gives CASRGTVYEQYF.

For this clonotype: A much larger clone differs from this one at a single base, so this may be a read error. This rearrangement joins TRBV27 to TRBJ2-1; 7 positions agree with TRBD1. Germline-derived CDR1 and CDR2 are MNHEY and SMNVEV (reference sequence). The CDR3 extends over 14 amino acids. V lost 4 bases, J lost 5 bases, and 5 bases stayed unmatched. The CDR3 is CASSSRTGNNEQFF. The CDR3 nucleotides are TGTGCCAGCAGTTCCAGGACAGGCAACAATGAGCAGTTCTTC.

As for this clonotype: A junction end diverges from the germline sequence, so it may reflect a read error. The V call is TRBV6-6, the J call TRBJ1-1; D gene unclear. The CDR3 runs 13 residues. CDR1 MNHNY and CDR2 SVGAGI come from the germline V gene (reference sequence). The CDR3: CASGYSLYTEAFF. In DNA, the CDR3 is TGTGCCAGCGGTTACTCGCTATACACTGAAGCTTTCTTT.

The chain is built from TRBV7-2 and TRBJ2-1, with D possibly TRBD1 on 7 matching bases. Deletions cut 8 bases from V and 1 base from J, with 12 bases between. CDR1 is SGHTA, CDR2 FQGNSA, per germline. The length of the CDR3 is 14 residues. The CDR3 DNA follows: TGTGCCAGCTCGGGGGACAGATCCTACAATGAGCAGTTCTTC. This gives the protein CASSGDRSYNEQFF.

A note on this clonotype: Because the CDR3's place on the DNA is in doubt, the DNA is left out and the CDR3 is given as listed by TCRdb. The CDR3 spells CSVPPAPDTQYF. V gene TRBV20-1 combines with J gene TRBJ2-3; the tabulated D call, TRBD2, remains unverified against the DNA. The CDR3 comprises 12 residues, both ends counted. Germline-derived CDR1 and CDR2 are DFQATT and SNEGSKA (reference sequence).

This clonotype appeared once. This may arise from a read error, as a much more abundant clone is one base away. This chain uses TRBV5-1 with TRBJ2-1; the D gene is possibly TRBD1 (6 bases). The J call may be incorrect, as the DNA end agrees better with TRBJ2-7. Germline V gene lookup returns CDR1 SGHRS and CDR2 YFSETQ. The CDR3 is made up of 15 amino acids. The CDR3 DNA follows: TGCGCCAGCAGCTTTATGGACAGAGCCTACAATGAGCAGTACTTC. Its translation: CASSFMDRAYNEQYF.

Worth noting for this clonotype: A much larger clone lies one base from this, so it may be a read error. This chain joins TRBV6-2 or TRBV6-3 and TRBJ2-1, with D hard to call. V dropped 7 bases and J dropped 11 bases, with 18 bases sitting between them. CDR1 is MNHEY and CDR2 is SVGEGT in the germline V gene. CDR3 size: 13 residues. The CDR3 protein is CASNLRAGDKQFF. The CDR3 DNA is TGTGCCAGCAACCTACGAGCAGGAGACAAGCAGTTCTTC.

In its sample, this clonotype was seen a few times. The chain links TRBV5-1 to TRBJ2-1, with D possibly TRBD1 on 6 matching bases. Trimming removed 4 bases from V and 5 bases from J, with 16 bases in between. Per germline, CDR1 SGHRS and CDR2 YFSETQ. CDR3 length: 15 amino acids. The CDR3 nucleotides are TGCGCCAGCAGCCAAAACAGGGTCCAGAACAATGAGCAGTTCTTC. This encodes CASSQNRVQNNEQFF.

This chain joins TRBV6-1 and TRBJ2-5, with 7 bases that match TRBD2. Germline V CDR1 and CDR2: MNHNS, SASEGT. V was pared by 4 bases and J by 1 base, with 6 bases of the junction left unmatched. This CDR3 is built from 15 residues. The CDR3 protein is CASSASWGGQETQYF. In nucleotides, the CDR3 is TGTGCCAGCAGTGCTTCCTGGGGGGGCCAAGAGACCCAGTACTTC.